This passage covers 14 T cell receptor beta chains from one sample sequenced in a study of T-cell memory formation after mild COVID-19. TCRdb re-called the 5' RACE reads through MiXCR, storing one row per CDR3 protein. The sample includes about 470,000 distinct CDR3 sequences, approximately 25% seen only once; the top ten take roughly an eighth. The sample consisted of PBMCs or a T cell subset sorted from them (not recorded which). These TCRs come from an adult woman who had mild COVID-19 (a few samples of this study predate the infection). Cell type and time point are not known.

There are a few counts of this clonotype. V usage is TRBV4-1 and J usage is TRBJ2-1; 9 nucleotides match TRBD2. The germline V gene has CDR1 MGHRA and CDR2 YSYEKL. This CDR3 is built from 16 residues. Germline trimming cut 4 bases from V and 2 bases from J; bases unmatched to any gene: 6. The CDR3 loop reads CASSPSLAGTYNEQFF. CDR3 bases: TGCGCCAGCAGCCCCTCTCTAGCGGGGACCTACAATGAGCAGTTCTTC.

This clonotype has only a few counts. The chain uses TRBV24-1 and TRBJ1-2; 8 bases agree with TRBD1. Germline loops: CDR1 KGHDR, CDR2 SFDVKD. The CDR3 covers 12 residues. J was trimmed by 13 bases and V by 1 base; bases with no gene match: 4. The CDR3 loop is CATSDFRTGLTF. In DNA, the CDR3 is TGTGCCACCAGTGATTTCCGGACAGGGCTCACCTTC.

The chain recombines TRBV20-1 with TRBJ2-4, with 8 bases matching TRBD1. Per germline, CDR1 DFQATT and CDR2 SNEGSKA (reference sequence). The ends lost 0 bases at V and 11 bases at J; junction bases unmatched: 3. The CDR3 is made up of 12 amino acids. In DNA, the CDR3 is TGCAGTGCTAGAGACACAGGGGGGTTTCAGTACTTC. This encodes CSARDTGGFQYF.

This clonotype turned up a few times. The chain is built from TRBV12-3 or TRBV12-4 and TRBJ2-3; 8 nucleotides match TRBD1. After removal of 6 bases from V and 1 base from J, the junction contained 6 bases not matched to a gene. The CDR3 runs 15 residues. CDR3 bases: TGTGCCAGCAGGTTACAGGGGGTCGGCACAGATACGCAGTATTTT. Its translation is CASRLQGVGTDTQYF.

This chain joins TRBV7-8 and TRBJ2-6; 9 bases line up with TRBD1. V lost 5 bases to trimming and J lost 4 bases; unmatched junction nucleotides: 15. Germline V gene data show CDR1 as SGHVS and CDR2 as FQNEAQ. The CDR3 loop spans 19 amino acids. CDR3 coding DNA: TGTGCCAGCAGCCCCCGGCCCGGGACAGGGTCTTACGGGGCCAACGTCCTGACTTTC. It specifies CASSPRPGTGSYGANVLTF.

The chain uses TRBV27 and TRBJ1-1; no reliable D call. Trimming took off 5 bases at V and 0 bases at J, with 19 bases between the two ends. Germline V lookup: CDR1 MNHEY, CDR2 SMNVEV (reference sequence). CDR3 length equals 17 residues. CDR3 residues: CASSMFGSIIMNTEAFF. The CDR3 nucleotides are TGTGCCAGCAGTATGTTTGGCAGCATAATCATGAACACTGAAGCTTTCTTT.

The chain has TRBV12-3 or TRBV12-4 and TRBJ2-7, with D hard to call. CDR3 length: 13 residues. With 4 bases removed from V and 5 bases from J, the gap between germline ends came to 12 bases. The CDR3, as DNA: TGTGCCAGCAGTTATAGTCCCCGCGACGAGCAGTACTTC. It is translated as CASSYSPRDEQYF.

The chain couples TRBV5-1 to TRBJ2-2, with 7 nucleotides matching TRBD2. V lost 5 bases and J lost 1; bases outside the gene matches: 5. The CDR3 extends over 15 amino acids. The germline V gene has CDR1 SGHRS and CDR2 YFSETQ. The CDR3 bases are TGCGCCAGCAGTGGCGGGAGTGGGAACACCGGGGAGCTGTTTTTT. It yields the protein CASSGGSGNTGELFF.

This clonotype was counted only a few times. The rearrangement links TRBV28 to TRBJ2-4; either TRBD1 or TRBD2 may supply D (5 bases each). CDR3 length: 15 amino acids. Germline V gene sequence: CDR1 MDHEN, CDR2 SYDVKM. The ends were cut back, 2 bases at V and 0 bases at J, with 8 bases in the middle. CDR3 sequence: CASSLRGVAKNIQYF. In DNA form, the CDR3 reads TGTGCCAGCAGTTTAAGAGGGGTAGCCAAAAACATTCAGTACTTC.

This sequence joins TRBV7-8 and TRBJ2-7, with D perhaps matching TRBD1 (6 bases). V was shortened by 6 bases and J by 4 bases, with 13 bases between the two germline ends. There are 13 residues in the CDR3. CDR1 and CDR2 (germline): SGHVS, FQNEAQ. CDR3 sequence reads: CASSSPGEYEQYF. DNA for the CDR3: TGTGCCAGCAGTTCCCCAGGGGAGTACGAGCAGTACTTC.

This clonotype came up a few times. This chain's CDR3 is CSVEGAGVSETQYF. DNA of the CDR3: TGCAGCGTTGAGGGGGCGGGAGTATCGGAGACCCAGTACTTC. This sequence joins TRBV29-1 and TRBJ2-5; a weak D match, TRBD2 (7 bases). The CDR3 runs 14 residues. Germline lookup yields CDR1 SQVTM and CDR2 ANQGSEA. The germline V and J ends were trimmed by 3 bases and 5 bases, with 16 bases remaining between them.

The J gene is TRBJ2-7, the V gene TRBV6-5, with 7 bases identical to TRBD1. Trimming removed 4 bases from V and 1 base from J; junction bases left unmatched: 4. Germline loops: CDR1 MNHEY, CDR2 SVGAGI. The CDR3 consists of 14 residues. This CDR3 is CASSFQDRSYEQYF. CDR3 DNA sequence: TGTGCCAGCAGTTTTCAGGACAGGTCCTACGAGCAGTACTTC.

The chain combines TRBV6-5 with TRBJ2-3; unclear D gene. Trimming removed 2 bases at V and 1 base at J, with 19 bases between. This CDR3 is 18 amino acids long. CDR1 MNHEY and CDR2 SVGAGI come from the germline V gene. The CDR3 sequence is CASSYPPPIGGGTDTQYF. In DNA, the CDR3 is TGTGCCAGCAGTTACCCCCCCCCCATAGGTGGGGGCACAGATACGCAGTATTTT.

In this sample, this clonotype turned up a few times. The chain uses TRBV2 and TRBJ1-1; D not resolved. Germline V gene sequence: CDR1 SNHLY, CDR2 FYNNEI. The CDR3 extends over 17 amino acids. The V end lost 4 bases, the J end lost 1 base, and 19 bases lay between the germline ends. The CDR3 DNA is TGTGCCAGCAGTGCTGGTATTGTTGTCGGCCAGAACACTGAAGCTTTCTTT. Translation: CASSAGIVVGQNTEAFF.